The rows below give T cell receptor beta chains drawn from one sample of a study of TIL therapy for anti-PD-1-resistant metastatic lung cancer. Repertoires were generated with immunoSEQ multiplex PCR, while TCRdb's copy carries only in-frame clones and drops some. The data show tens of thousands of clones, 87% seen once. Sequenced here: blood, sampled at baseline. Receptor source: a person aged 25-85 years with non-small cell lung cancer. Both conserved end residues are part of each CDR3. The D gene is left open where the match is weak. Clone size is given for some rows only: seen once, a few or many times, or a class if the clone is expanded.

v_call: TRBV3-1/TRBV3-2; clone_size: .; j_call: TRBJ2-7; d_call: .; cdr3_nt: TGTGCCAGCAGCCGTGACCCACTCAGGACACCGGTCGTCCGGCAGTACTTC; cdr3_aa: CASSRDPLRTPVVRQYF
v_call: TRBV11-2; clone_size: .; j_call: TRBJ1-1; d_call: TRBD1; cdr3_nt: TGTGCCAGCATCTCAAGACAGGGGGCGCTGACCACTGAAGCTTTCTTT; cdr3_aa: CASISRQGALTTEAFF
v_call: TRBV4-1; clone_size: .; j_call: TRBJ1-3; d_call: .; cdr3_nt: TGCGCCAGCAGCCTTGGAGCACCGACGAGCTCTGGAAACACCATATATTTT; cdr3_aa: CASSLGAPTSSGNTIYF
v_call: TRBV18; clone_size: .; j_call: TRBJ1-3; d_call: TRBD1; cdr3_nt: TGTGCCAGCTCACCCGGACAGGGTCTCTCTGGAAACACCATATATTTT; cdr3_aa: CASSPGQGLSGNTIYF
v_call: TRBV27; clone_size: .; j_call: TRBJ1-2; d_call: .; cdr3_nt: TGTGCCAGCAGTTTGGAGGAGTTGCATGGCTACACCTTC; cdr3_aa: CASSLEELHGYTF
v_call: TRBV27; clone_size: .; j_call: TRBJ1-6; d_call: .; cdr3_nt: TGTGCCAGCAGTGCCGGGGCCAGGGGAACCTATAATTCACCCCTCCACTTT; cdr3_aa: CASSAGARGTYNSPLHF
v_call: TRBV18; clone_size: few; j_call: TRBJ1-6; d_call: .; cdr3_nt: TGTGCCAGCTCGTCATACAGCAGGGCTGATTCACCCCTCCACTTT; cdr3_aa: CASSSYSRADSPLHF
v_call: TRBV19; clone_size: .; j_call: TRBJ2-7; d_call: .; cdr3_nt: TGTGCCAGTAGTTCGGAATCGGGCGAGCAGTACTTC; cdr3_aa: CASSSESGEQYF
v_call: TRBV6-5; clone_size: .; j_call: TRBJ2-3; d_call: TRBD1; cdr3_nt: TGTGCCAGCAGTAGGGACAGGGGAAACACAGATACGCAGTATTTT; cdr3_aa: CASSRDRGNTDTQYF
v_call: TRBV18; clone_size: .; j_call: TRBJ2-5; d_call: .; cdr3_nt: TGTGCCAGCTCACCATTGTACCAAGAGACCCAGTACTTC; cdr3_aa: CASSPLYQETQYF
v_call: TRBV6-1; clone_size: .; j_call: TRBJ2-1; d_call: .; cdr3_nt: TGTGCCAGCAGTGAAGAACAATCGTTAAGTAAGCAGTTCTTC; cdr3_aa: CASSEEQSLSKQFF
v_call: TRBV3-1/TRBV3-2; clone_size: .; j_call: TRBJ1-3; d_call: TRBD1; cdr3_nt: TGTGCCAGCAGCCAAGGGACAGGGACCTCTGGAAACACCATATATTTT; cdr3_aa: CASSQGTGTSGNTIYF
v_call: TRBV2; clone_size: .; j_call: TRBJ2-5; d_call: TRBD2; cdr3_nt: TGTGCCAGCAGCAACGGACTAGCGGACCAGTACTTC; cdr3_aa: CASSNGLADQYF
v_call: TRBV19; clone_size: few; j_call: TRBJ2-3; d_call: .; cdr3_nt: TGTGCCAGTAGTATACAGGGTAGTAGCACAGATACGCAGTATTTT; cdr3_aa: CASSIQGSSTDTQYF
v_call: TRBV5-8; clone_size: .; j_call: TRBJ2-7; d_call: TRBD2; cdr3_nt: TGTGCCAGCAGCTTTGCTAGCGGGGGCCTCTCCTACGAGCAGTACTTC; cdr3_aa: CASSFASGGLSYEQYF
v_call: TRBV3-1/TRBV3-2; clone_size: .; j_call: TRBJ2-7; d_call: .; cdr3_nt: TGTGCCAGCAGCCAAGGACAGAACCTCTACGAGCAGTACTTC; cdr3_aa: CASSQGQNLYEQYF
v_call: TRBV23-1; clone_size: .; j_call: TRBJ2-3; d_call: .; cdr3_nt: TGCGCCAGCACACCCCCGACTTGGGGGACCACAGATACGCAGTATTTT; cdr3_aa: CASTPPTWGTTDTQYF
v_call: TRBV9; clone_size: .; j_call: TRBJ2-3; d_call: .; cdr3_nt: TGTGCCAGCAGCACCCGGCCCGTCACAGATACGCAGTATTTT; cdr3_aa: CASSTRPVTDTQYF
v_call: TRBV7-9; clone_size: .; j_call: TRBJ2-3; d_call: .; cdr3_nt: TGTGCCAGCAGCTTTGGTCCTACAGATACGCAGTATTTT; cdr3_aa: CASSFGPTDTQYF
v_call: TRBV27; clone_size: .; j_call: TRBJ2-1; d_call: .; cdr3_nt: TGTGCCAGCAGCGAATTGCGGGACTTCTACAATGAGCAGTTCTTC; cdr3_aa: CASSELRDFYNEQFF
v_call: TRBV2; clone_size: .; j_call: TRBJ2-7; d_call: TRBD2; cdr3_nt: TGTGCCACCACCGGGACTAGGGACTACGAGCAGTACTTC; cdr3_aa: CATTGTRDYEQYF
v_call: TRBV11-3; clone_size: few; j_call: TRBJ2-1; d_call: .; cdr3_nt: TGTGCCAGCAGCCCCCGGGACTCTTACAATGAGCAGTTCTTC; cdr3_aa: CASSPRDSYNEQFF
v_call: TRBV7-2; clone_size: .; j_call: TRBJ1-2; d_call: .; cdr3_nt: TGTGCCAGCAGCTTAGGAAGGGACTATGGCTACACCTTC; cdr3_aa: CASSLGRDYGYTF
v_call: TRBV11-1; clone_size: .; j_call: TRBJ2-4; d_call: .; cdr3_nt: TGTGCCAGCAGCCCGGACGCCCACGGGGACATTCAGTACTTC; cdr3_aa: CASSPDAHGDIQYF
v_call: TRBV3-1/TRBV3-2; clone_size: .; j_call: TRBJ1-1; d_call: TRBD1; cdr3_nt: TGTGCCAGCAGTGACAGGGGAGGCACTGAAGCTTTCTTT; cdr3_aa: CASSDRGGTEAFF
v_call: TRBV15; clone_size: once; j_call: TRBJ2-5; d_call: .; cdr3_nt: TGTGCCACCAGCACTTTACCGGGACACGGGGAGACCCAGTACTTC; cdr3_aa: CATSTLPGHGETQYF
v_call: TRBV4-1; clone_size: .; j_call: TRBJ1-2; d_call: .; cdr3_nt: TGCGCCAGCAGCCAAGGGTCCTGGGGGTATGGCTACACCTTC; cdr3_aa: CASSQGSWGYGYTF
v_call: TRBV28; clone_size: .; j_call: TRBJ2-1; d_call: TRBD1; cdr3_nt: TGTGCCAGCAGCCCTACCGGGACAGGGAGGATCAATGAGCAGTTCTTC; cdr3_aa: CASSPTGTGRINEQFF
v_call: TRBV15; clone_size: .; j_call: TRBJ2-4; d_call: TRBD2; cdr3_nt: TGTGCCACCAGCAGAGATAAGGCGGGAGCCCAACTAGCCAAAAACATTCAGTACTTC; cdr3_aa: CATSRDKAGAQLAKNIQYF
v_call: TRBV7-2; clone_size: .; j_call: TRBJ1-2; d_call: .; cdr3_nt: TGTGCCAGCAGCTTAGGCAGGAGGAATGACTACACCTTC; cdr3_aa: CASSLGRRNDYTF
v_call: TRBV7-9; clone_size: .; j_call: TRBJ1-2; d_call: TRBD1; cdr3_nt: TGTGCCAGCAGCTTAGCGGGGACAGGGGTTTATGGCTACACCTTC; cdr3_aa: CASSLAGTGVYGYTF
v_call: TRBV6-1; clone_size: .; j_call: TRBJ2-6; d_call: .; cdr3_nt: TGTGCCAGCAGTGAACAGATCGGGGCCAACGTCCTGACTTTC; cdr3_aa: CASSEQIGANVLTF
v_call: TRBV6-5; clone_size: few; j_call: TRBJ1-6; d_call: .; cdr3_nt: TGTGCCAGCAGTTACTCGACTCGGGGTACTTCACCCCTCCACTTT; cdr3_aa: CASSYSTRGTSPLHF
v_call: TRBV9; clone_size: .; j_call: TRBJ1-2; d_call: .; cdr3_nt: TGTGCCAGCAGCGTAGCGGAGGGAGGGTGGGGCTACACCTTC; cdr3_aa: CASSVAEGGWGYTF
v_call: TRBV9; clone_size: .; j_call: TRBJ2-7; d_call: .; cdr3_nt: TGTGCCAGCAGCGTTGGACAGACTTACGAGCAGTACTTC; cdr3_aa: CASSVGQTYEQYF
v_call: TRBV4-1; clone_size: .; j_call: TRBJ1-1; d_call: .; cdr3_nt: TGCGCCAGCAGCCAAGATCCAGTAAACACTGAAGCTTTCTTT; cdr3_aa: CASSQDPVNTEAFF
v_call: TRBV27; clone_size: .; j_call: TRBJ2-7; d_call: .; cdr3_nt: TGTGCCAGCAGTTCAAACAGGGCGTACGAGCAGTACTTC; cdr3_aa: CASSSNRAYEQYF
v_call: TRBV14; clone_size: .; j_call: TRBJ2-2; d_call: .; cdr3_nt: TGTGCCAGCAGCCTACTCGGGGCAGGGGTGTCGCAGGAGCTGTTTTTT; cdr3_aa: CASSLLGAGVSQELFF
v_call: TRBV11-2; clone_size: .; j_call: TRBJ2-7; d_call: .; cdr3_nt: TGTGCCAGCAGCTTAGGTCGTCGGGGGAATAGCTCCTACGAGCAGTACTTC; cdr3_aa: CASSLGRRGNSSYEQYF
v_call: TRBV5-6; clone_size: .; j_call: TRBJ1-1; d_call: TRBD1; cdr3_nt: TGTGCCAGCAGCTTGCCCGGGACAGTAAACACTGAAGCTTTCTTT; cdr3_aa: CASSLPGTVNTEAFF